This T cell receptor beta chain was sequenced during a study of shared clonotypes between healthy human individuals. Overall study results and limits: The four-donor shared clonotypes exceeded non-shared clonotypes in generation probability, with non-shared ones scoring lower. Naive subsets, compared against memory subsets, generally had larger estimated richness values.

TCRdb's copy holds only in-frame clones and misses some; the assay was immunoSEQ multiplex PCR. This sample has 2 million to 3 million clones, with 80% to 95% found just once. From germline, CDR1 is SNHLY and CDR2 FYNNEI. Trimming took 9 bases from V and 2 from J; bases not matched to a gene: 8. The length of the CDR3 is 16 residues. In the case of this clone: Its antigen is currently unknown.

The sequenced material came from naive CD4+ T cells from PBMCs. Subset in this sample: CD45RA+ positively selected. The sequence derives from a man between 18 and 35 years old in good health. Some clones in this sample may be carry-over from other donors' samples. V and J are TRBV2 and TRBJ2-2; 11 nucleotides align to TRBD2. The chain's CDR3 is CASGIGTSGNTGELFF. CDR3 DNA sequence: TGTGCCAGTGGGATCGGGACTAGCGGAAACACCGGGGAGCTGTTTTTT.